These 21 T cell receptor beta chains came from one sample sequenced in a study of blood T cell repertoires in COVID-19. Clones were read by immunoSEQ multiplex PCR, and TCRdb kept only the in-frame ones, dropping some. This table holds approximately 100,000 clones, roughly 80% found once. The specimen was peripheral blood. All receptors come from a woman aged 60-75 years with acute or convalescent COVID-19.

This chain uses TRBV5-6 with TRBJ1-3, with a tentative D call TRBD1 (6 bases). Trimming pared 4 bases from V and 2 bases from J, leaving 16 bases between. The germline CDR1 and CDR2 sequences are SGHDT and YYEEEE. The CDR3 loop spans 16 amino acids. The CDR3 DNA sequence: TGTGCCAGCAGCCTACAGGGAACTACCACTGGAAACACCATATATTTT. Translation gives CASSLQGTTTGNTIYF.

This clone was observed a handful of times. The chain combines TRBV9 with TRBJ1-6; the D gene is possibly TRBD1 (6 bases). The germline gives CDR1 SGDLS, CDR2 YYNGEE. This CDR3 has 16 amino acids. With 0 bases removed from V and 2 bases from J, the gap between germline ends came to 9 bases. The CDR3: CASSVGPGAYNSPLHF. The CDR3 bases are TGTGCCAGCAGCGTAGGTCCAGGGGCCTATAATTCACCCCTCCACTTT.

J is TRBJ1-4 and V is TRBV30, with D possibly being TRBD1 (6 bases). This CDR3 is built from 16 residues. The germline V gene has CDR1 GTSNPN and CDR2 SVGIG (reference sequence). The V end was cut by 8 bases, the J end by 4 bases, with 23 bases between. The CDR3 sequence is CAVAAGPTGNNEKLFF. CDR3 in DNA: TGTGCCGTGGCTGCGGGCCCTACAGGGAATAATGAAAAACTGTTTTTT.

V usage is TRBV5-6 and J usage is TRBJ1-4; D unresolved. Trimming cost V 0 bases and J 8 bases, with 11 bases left between them. This CDR3 spans 14 amino acids. CDR1 and CDR2 (germline): SGHDT, YYEEEE. CDR3 sequence (DNA): TGTGCCAGCAGCTTGGGAGGGATCGGAGAAAAACTGTTTTTT. It yields the protein CASSLGGIGEKLFF.

The genes are TRBV6-6 and TRBJ1-5; a weak D match, TRBD1 (6 bases). V was pared by 6 bases and J by 11 bases, with 23 bases between. CDR3 length: 15 residues. Germline V CDR1 and CDR2: MNHNY, SVGAGI (reference sequence). CDR3 loop: CASSPGVQGREAQHF. The CDR3 nucleotides are TGTGCCAGCAGCCCCGGGGTACAGGGCAGAGAGGCCCAGCATTTT.

The chain's CDR3 is CASSPPKAWGPGELFF. The CDR3 DNA reads as TGTGCCAGCTCACCGCCTAAGGCGTGGGGGCCCGGGGAGCTGTTTTTT. The chain carries TRBV18 and TRBJ2-2; tentatively, D is TRBD1 (6 bases). V was pared by 3 bases and J by 6 bases, with 17 bases between. The CDR3 length is 16 residues. Germline V CDR1 and CDR2: KGHSH, LQKENI.

V usage is TRBV5-1 and J usage is TRBJ1-4; D possibly corresponds to TRBD1 (5 bases). V gave up 0 bases and J gave up 0 bases, with 9 bases separating them. Germline V gene lookup returns CDR1 SGHRS and CDR2 YFSETQ. This CDR3 is 16 amino acids long. The CDR3 sequence: CASSLGQPSTNEKLFF. CDR3 nucleotide sequence: TGCGCCAGCAGCTTGGGACAGCCTTCAACTAATGAAAAACTGTTTTTT.

This chain links TRBV11-2 with TRBJ1-4; 9 nucleotides line up with TRBD1. The V and J ends lost 3 bases and 3 bases, in that order; junction bases with no gene match: 5. In germline, CDR1 is SGHAT, CDR2 FQNNGV. The CDR3 runs to 16 residues. The CDR3 is CASSFGQGWANEKLFF. CDR3 sequence (DNA): TGTGCCAGCAGCTTCGGACAGGGGTGGGCTAATGAAAAACTGTTTTTT.

The chain carries TRBV3-1 (or the pseudogene TRBV3-2) and TRBJ2-1, with TRBD2 matching over 7 bases. V gave up 4 bases and J gave up 7 bases; unmatched junction bases: 7. The CDR3 totals 14 residues. CDR1 LGHDT and CDR2 YNNKEL come from the germline V gene (reference sequence). The CDR3 coding sequence is TGTGCCAGCAGCCGGGAGCTAGCGGTAAATGAGCAGTTCTTC. Residues: CASSRELAVNEQFF.

This chain connects TRBV28 to TRBJ1-2, with TRBD1 matching 7 bases. The CDR3 contains 15 residues. The V segment lost 4 bases and the J segment 8 bases; nucleotides outside the gene matches: 13. Germline CDR1 is MDHEN and CDR2 is SYDVKM. CDR3 in DNA: TGTGCCAGCAGTTCCCCAGGGACAGCCGTTGGGGGCTACACCTTC. It codes for CASSSPGTAVGGYTF.

This chain joins TRBV11-2 and TRBJ1-1, with 9 positions matching TRBD1. V lost 0 bases, J lost 0 bases, and 14 bases stayed unmatched. CDR1 is SGHAT and CDR2 is FQNNGV in the germline V gene. The CDR3 is 20 amino acids. The DNA of the CDR3 is TGTGCCAGCAGCTTAGAACGGCGGACAGGGGTTTTTCGAATGAACACTGAAGCTTTCTTT. Protein: CASSLERRTGVFRMNTEAFF.

This clone was seen a single time. The genes are TRBV20-1 and TRBJ2-7; perhaps TRBD2 as D (6 bases). From germline, CDR1 is DFQATT and CDR2 SNEGSKA (reference sequence). V shed 5 bases and J shed 5 bases, with 10 bases lying between them. CDR3 length equals 11 residues. For the CDR3, the DNA is TGCAGTGCTGGAGGGGCCAACGAGCAGTACTTC. This translates into CSAGGANEQYF.

The V and J genes are TRBV4-1 and TRBJ1-2, with TRBD1 as a possible D gene (5 bases). The germline V and J ends were trimmed by 3 bases and 4 bases, with 18 bases remaining between them. Germline V gene lookup returns CDR1 MGHRA and CDR2 YSYEKL. CDR3 length: 16 residues. The CDR3 spells CASSQQTDQKTYGYTF. DNA of the CDR3: TGCGCCAGCAGCCAGCAGACAGACCAAAAAACCTATGGCTACACCTTC.

The genes are TRBV7-6 and TRBJ2-2, with a possible D match to TRBD1 (5 bases). The V gene's germline CDR1 is SGHVS and CDR2 FNYEAQ. This CDR3 is built from 15 residues. V was trimmed by 4 bases and J by 4 bases, leaving 13 bases between them. CDR3 sequence (DNA): TGTGCCAGCAGCTCTCACCCCCAGGGCACCGGGGAGCTGTTTTTT. Its translation: CASSSHPQGTGELFF.

The chain is built from TRBV28 and TRBJ2-7, with no clear D. The V end lost 5 bases, the J end lost 0 bases, and 11 bases lay between the germline ends. Germline V gene lookup returns CDR1 MDHEN and CDR2 SYDVKM. The CDR3 length is 14 residues. The CDR3 bases are TGTGCCAGCAGTGGTTTCGTTAGCTCCTACGAGCAGTACTTC. The encoded protein is CASSGFVSSYEQYF.

The chain recombines TRBV5-1 with TRBJ1-2; D possibly corresponds to TRBD1 (5 bases). The CDR3 totals 12 residues. Germline-derived CDR1 and CDR2 are SGHRS and YFSETQ. With 3 bases removed from V and 7 bases from J, the gap between germline ends came to 10 bases. Here the CDR3 reads CASSSQGGGYTF. In nucleotides, the CDR3 is TGCGCCAGCAGCTCCCAGGGTGGTGGCTACACCTTC.

This clone showed up just once. The chain has TRBV10-3 and TRBJ2-7; a possible D gene is TRBD1 (5 bases). V was cut by 3 bases and J by 6 bases, with 15 bases left in between. This CDR3 has 14 amino acids. Germline loops: CDR1 ENHRY, CDR2 SYGVKD. DNA of the CDR3: TGTGCCATCAGTGAAGGGGCCCTCAGGAGCGAGCAGTACTTC. Translation: CAISEGALRSEQYF.

The chain is built from TRBV19 and TRBJ1-3, with D uncertain. In germline, CDR1 is LNHDA, CDR2 SQIVND (reference sequence). The CDR3 has 16 amino acids. The V gene lost 2 bases and the J gene lost 7 bases, with 18 bases spanning the gap. The DNA of the CDR3 is TGTGCCAGTAGTATACGGGCAGGCCAGCGGATCAACACCATATATTTT. Residues: CASSIRAGQRINTIYF.

V is TRBV6-6 and J is TRBJ2-1, with 14 bases matching TRBD2. Trimming removed 6 bases from V and 5 bases from J; junction bases left unmatched: 15. Germline V lookup: CDR1 MNHNY, CDR2 SVGAGI (reference sequence). CDR3 length: 19 amino acids. Here the CDR3 reads CASRRWTSGRNPANNEQFF. CDR3 in DNA: TGTGCCAGCAGACGATGGACTAGCGGGAGGAACCCAGCGAACAATGAGCAGTTCTTC.

The rearrangement links TRBV2 to TRBJ2-2; D call uncertain. Per germline, CDR1 SNHLY and CDR2 FYNNEI. Trimming took off 2 bases at V and 4 bases at J, with 8 bases between the two ends. This CDR3 is built from 14 residues. The CDR3: CASSETTTTGELFF. CDR3 in DNA: TGTGCCAGCAGTGAAACTACAACCACCGGGGAGCTGTTTTTT.

The chain uses TRBV6-8 and TRBJ2-7; D might be TRBD2 (6 bases). The germline CDR1 and CDR2 sequences are MNHGY and SAAAGT. V lost 8 bases and J 3 bases, leaving 17 bases between the germline ends. The CDR3 contains 14 residues. The CDR3 loop is CASARQGGFYEQYF. The CDR3 coding sequence is TGTGCCAGCGCCCGGCAGGGAGGTTTCTACGAGCAGTACTTC.